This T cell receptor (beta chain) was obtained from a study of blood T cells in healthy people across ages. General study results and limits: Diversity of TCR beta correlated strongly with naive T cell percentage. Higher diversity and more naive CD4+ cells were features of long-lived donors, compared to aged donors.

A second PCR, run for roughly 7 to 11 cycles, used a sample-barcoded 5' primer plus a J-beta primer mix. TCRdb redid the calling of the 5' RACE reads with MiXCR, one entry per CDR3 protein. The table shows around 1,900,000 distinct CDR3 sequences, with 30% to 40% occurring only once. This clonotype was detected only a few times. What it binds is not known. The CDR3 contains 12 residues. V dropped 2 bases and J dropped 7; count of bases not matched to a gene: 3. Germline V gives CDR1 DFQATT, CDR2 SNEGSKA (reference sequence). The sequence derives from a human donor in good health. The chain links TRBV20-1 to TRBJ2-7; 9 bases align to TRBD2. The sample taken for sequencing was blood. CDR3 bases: TGCAGTGCTAGACTAGCGGGGAATGAGCAGTACTTC. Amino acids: CSARLAGNEQYF.